This entry is about one T cell receptor beta chain. This clonotype was seen ten or more times. The antigen this receptor binds is unknown. No base qualities exist here, and no much larger clone lies one base off it. The source of the sample is a study of CD8+CD57+ T cells in acquired aplastic anemia (dated by TCRdb to 2016 to 2018). General notes on the study: On average, sorted CD4+ and CD8+ cells yielded 3.2 ug of extracted DNA, with a range of roughly 0.18 to 27.4 ug. Mean read counts for healthy donor samples were roughly 10 million for CD4+ cells and 11.0 million for CD8+ cells.

Counted from cysteine to phenylalanine, this CDR3 has 13 amino acids. The CDR3 DNA has 39 bases and is translated from base 1. Unmatched junction bases come to 10, with V trimmed by 6 bases and J by 11 bases. TCR beta VDJ combination and CDR3 sequence profiling used genomic DNA as the template. An Illumina HiSeq 2000 was used for TCR repertoire sequencing. From the authors' description of their analysis: Repertoires were assessed using TRBV/TRBJ rearrangement plots, CDR3 size and DJ length profiles, and Simpson's diversity index. The immunodominant clone was defined as the most abundant DNA sequence in deep sequencing data. CDR3 amino acid sequences were checked for sharing between subjects and were compared against published repertoires and the VDJdb database. TCRdb itself trimmed the public reads at Q25 with fastp, ran MiXCR and retained productive beta chains. Identical CDR3 proteins give one entry, which carries the most common genes and DNA. Clone size and V and J calls follow TCRdb, not the original study. Within this sample are about 180,000 distinct CDR3 sequences, with 35% to 50% of them counted one time only. The top ten hold approximately 3% of the sample.

Broad study findings and their caveats: Between patients and healthy controls, no significant difference in CD8+ Simpson's diversity was found (P=0.060). Although roughly 29 CD8+ CDR3 sequences were shared by patients and controls, these sequences appeared highly expressed in patients and within the immunodominant clones of patients.

TCR repertoires of sorted CD4+ and CD8+ blood T cells from severe aplastic anemia patients and healthy subjects were deep-sequenced in the study. Ficoll-Paque density gradient centrifugation was used to isolate peripheral blood mononuclear cells. Before DNA extraction, CD4+ and CD8+ T cells were sorted by FACS or by magnetic beads. Recombination linked TRBV12-3 or TRBV12-4 to TRBJ1-5; 7 bases in the junction line up with TRBD1. The source material was sorted CD4+, CD8+, or CD8+CD57+ T cells (not recorded which) from PBMCs. This TCR was sampled from a human donor in good health. Here is the DNA: TGTGCCAGCAGCCTAGGGGGCGCTTGGACCCAGCATTTT. The encoded protein is CASSLGGAWTQHF.